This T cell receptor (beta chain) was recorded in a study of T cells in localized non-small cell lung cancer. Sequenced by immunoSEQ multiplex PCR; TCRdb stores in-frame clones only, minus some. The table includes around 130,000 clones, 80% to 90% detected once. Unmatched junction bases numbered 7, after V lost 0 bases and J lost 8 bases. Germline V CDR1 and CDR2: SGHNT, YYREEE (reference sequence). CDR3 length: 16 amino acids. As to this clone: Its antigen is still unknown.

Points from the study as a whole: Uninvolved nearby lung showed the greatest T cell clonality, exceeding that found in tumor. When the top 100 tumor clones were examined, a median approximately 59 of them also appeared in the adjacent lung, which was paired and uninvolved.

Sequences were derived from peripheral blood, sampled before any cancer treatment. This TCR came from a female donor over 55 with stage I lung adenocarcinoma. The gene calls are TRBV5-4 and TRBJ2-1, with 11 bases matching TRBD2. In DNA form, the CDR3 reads TGTGCCAGCAGCTTGGGACTAGCGGGATTTGTGGATGAGCAGTTCTTC. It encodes CASSLGLAGFVDEQFF.